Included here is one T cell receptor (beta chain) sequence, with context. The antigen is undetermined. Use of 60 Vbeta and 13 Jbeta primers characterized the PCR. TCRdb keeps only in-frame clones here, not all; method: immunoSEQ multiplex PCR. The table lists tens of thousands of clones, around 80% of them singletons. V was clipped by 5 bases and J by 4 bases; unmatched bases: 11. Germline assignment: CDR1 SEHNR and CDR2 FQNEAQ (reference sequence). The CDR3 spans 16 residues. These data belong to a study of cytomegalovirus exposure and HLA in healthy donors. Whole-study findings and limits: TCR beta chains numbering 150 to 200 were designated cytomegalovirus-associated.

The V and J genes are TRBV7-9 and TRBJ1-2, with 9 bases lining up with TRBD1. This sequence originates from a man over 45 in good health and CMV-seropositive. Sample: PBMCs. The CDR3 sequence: CASSPEPGQGGYGYTF. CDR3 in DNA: TGTGCCAGCAGCCCCGAGCCGGGACAGGGTGGCTATGGCTACACCTTC.